Below, 14 T cell receptor beta chains from the same sample are listed, as sequenced in a study of Graves' ophthalmopathy and Graves' hyperthyroidism. Amplification from RNA transcripts yielded the TCR beta CDR3 regions. Second-round multiplex PCR came after a first-round RT-PCR that employed HTBI primers. In TCRdb, the multiplex PCR reads were re-called with MiXCR into one record per CDR3 protein. The sample holds about 240,000 distinct CDR3 sequences, roughly 50% seen once. Sequencing input: peripheral blood. These receptors were obtained from an adult man with Graves' ophthalmopathy.

The J gene is TRBJ1-1, the V gene TRBV7-9, with TRBD1 matching 7 bases. This CDR3 has 15 amino acids. The germline gives CDR1 SEHNR, CDR2 FQNEAQ (reference sequence). With V trimmed by 5 bases and J by 2 bases, 8 bases remained unmatched. The CDR3 protein is CASSKTGTDNTEAFF. The CDR3 DNA is TGTGCCAGCAGCAAGACCGGGACAGACAACACTGAAGCTTTCTTT.

The genes are TRBV2 and TRBJ2-2; 7 bases align to TRBD1. CDR3 size: 16 residues. Germline trimming cut 5 bases from V and 0 bases from J; bases unmatched to any gene: 6. Germline-derived CDR1 and CDR2 are SNHLY and FYNNEI. The CDR3 reads CASSQTGTANTGELFF. CDR3 nucleotide sequence: TGTGCCAGCAGTCAAACCGGGACAGCGAACACCGGGGAGCTGTTTTTT.

The count of this clonotype is one. As DNA, the CDR3 is TGCAGCGTCCCTCGCGGGCGGCCCTACGAGCAGTACTTC. This codes for CSVPRGRPYEQYF. V and J are TRBV29-1 and TRBJ2-7; TRBD2 might be the D (5 bases). Trimming pared 6 bases from V and 2 bases from J, leaving 14 bases between. The germline V gene encodes CDR1 SQVTM and CDR2 ANQGSEA. The CDR3 spans 13 residues.

CDR3 nucleotide sequence: TGTGCCAGCAGTTACTCCGGGTCTCATCCGGACACTGAAGCTTTCTTT. Its protein is CASSYSGSHPDTEAFF. This chain connects TRBV6-5 to TRBJ1-1; D remains unclear. CDR3 length equals 16 residues. Between the trimmed V and J ends, which lost 0 bases and 3 bases, there was a span of 14 bases. CDR1 is MNHEY and CDR2 is SVGAGI in the germline V gene.

This sequence joins TRBV20-1 and TRBJ2-7; 12 bases are shared with TRBD2. CDR1 DFQATT and CDR2 SNEGSKA come from the germline V gene (reference sequence). CDR3 length equals 16 residues. V gave up 1 base and J gave up 2 bases; unmatched junction bases: 6. The CDR3 nucleotides are TGCAGTGCTAGAGCCCCTAGCGGGAGGGGAACCTACGAGCAGTACTTC. Protein: CSARAPSGRGTYEQYF.

The chain carries TRBV4-1 and TRBJ1-5; D is possibly TRBD1 (5 bases). The germline V gene has CDR1 MGHRA and CDR2 YSYEKL. Trimming took 0 bases from V and 7 from J, leaving 10 bases between them. CDR3 size: 14 residues. The CDR3 sequence is CASSQEGTGQPQHF. CDR3 bases: TGCGCCAGCAGCCAAGAAGGGACGGGCCAGCCCCAGCATTTT.

The table lists this clonotype with a few counts. The rearrangement uses TRBV20-1 and TRBJ2-7; 10 bases align to TRBD2. The CDR3 runs 15 residues. V lost 5 bases, J lost 1 base, and 8 bases stayed unmatched. Germline V gene data show CDR1 as DFQATT and CDR2 as SNEGSKA (reference sequence). In DNA, the CDR3 is TGCAGTGCTCGACGGACTAGCGGCCCTTCCTACGAGCAGTACTTC. Protein sequence: CSARRTSGPSYEQYF.

This clonotype came up a few times. The chain combines TRBV12-3 or TRBV12-4 with TRBJ2-5; maybe TRBD1 (7 bases). CDR3 length: 17 amino acids. Trimming pared 4 bases from V and 4 bases from J, leaving 22 bases between. As DNA, the CDR3 is TGTGCCAGCAGTTACTCGCTAGGCGCCCAGGGGGGAGAGACCCAGTACTTC. Translation gives CASSYSLGAQGGETQYF.

V usage is TRBV7-2 and J usage is TRBJ2-7; 13 bases line up with TRBD2. Per germline, CDR1 SGHTA and CDR2 FQGNSA. This CDR3 has 16 residues. With V trimmed by 5 bases and J by 3 bases, 7 bases remained unmatched. The CDR3 loop is CASSPEGTSGIYEQYF. The CDR3 nucleotides read TGTGCCAGCAGCCCCGAAGGGACTAGCGGGATCTACGAGCAGTACTTC.

This clonotype was counted only a few times. The chain employs TRBV7-3 and TRBJ2-7, with 10 bases that match TRBD2. The J segment lost 6 bases and the V segment lost 2 bases, leaving 4 bases of the junction unmatched. The germline CDR1 and CDR2 sequences are SGHTA and FQGTGA. CDR3 length equals 14 residues. The DNA for the CDR3 is TGTGCCAGCAGCTTAGCTAGCGGGAGTTTCGAGCAGTACTTC. Translation: CASSLASGSFEQYF.

V is TRBV19 and J is TRBJ1-2; TRBD1 matches at 9 bases. The CDR3 runs 15 residues. Germline V CDR1 and CDR2: LNHDA, SQIVND (reference sequence). J lost 4 bases, V lost 7 bases, and 10 bases had no gene match. The DNA of the CDR3 is TGTGCCAGTACCATCCGGGACAGGGACCCCTATGGCTACACCTTC. It encodes CASTIRDRDPYGYTF.

The chain recombines TRBV12-3 or TRBV12-4 with TRBJ2-5; no clear D. The CDR3 loop spans 16 amino acids. The CDR3 DNA reads TGTGCTAGTGGTTTGGTAGGATCACACTACCAAGAGACCCAGTACTTC. It translates to CASGLVGSHYQETQYF.

The chain is built from TRBV9 and TRBJ1-6; no definite D call. The CDR3 is 14 amino acids. Germline CDR1 and CDR2: SGDLS and YYNGEE. Trimming took off 7 bases at V and 5 bases at J, with 13 bases between the two ends. The CDR3 protein is CASSTRYDNSPLHF. CDR3 sequence (DNA): TGTGCCAGCTCCACCCGTTACGATAATTCACCCCTCCACTTT. Variable domain in full (rest from reference TRBV9 and TRBJ1-6): DSGVTQTPKHLITATGQRVTLRCSPRSGDLSVYWYQQSLDQGLQFLIQYYNGEERAKGNILERFSAQQFPDLHSELNLSSLELGDSALYFCASSTRYDNSPLHFGNGTRLTVT.

This clonotype has just a few counts. This sequence joins TRBV5-5 and TRBJ1-2; D may be TRBD1 (5 bases). Germline V gives CDR1 SGHKS, CDR2 YYEKEE (reference sequence). V lost 4 bases to trimming and J lost 0 bases, with 7 bases between them. The CDR3 length is 13 residues. As DNA, the CDR3 is TGTGCCAGCAGCCCGGACACTAACTATGGCTACACCTTC. This translates into CASSPDTNYGYTF.